This T cell receptor (beta chain) stems from a study of T cells in Graves' hyperthyroidism and ophthalmopathy. Study in general: Peripheral blood was drawn at first diagnosis, prior to all treatment.

Whole-study findings and limits: Ophthalmopathy got predicted by the model a median approximately six months before its onset.

Of note for this clonotype: The antigen is not known.

V was shortened by 6 bases and J by 3 bases, with 13 bases between the two germline ends. Germline V lookup: CDR1 LNHDA, CDR2 SQIVND (reference sequence). The CDR3 sequence is 14 residues long. TCR beta CDR3 regions were amplified from RNA transcripts. Initially, a first-round RT-PCR of the TCR CDR3 employed the HTBI primer set. TCRdb fed the multiplex PCR reads into MiXCR, producing one record per CDR3 protein. The table lists some 490,000 distinct CDR3 sequences, about 20% of them singletons. The TCR was taken from a woman in her sixties or seventies with Graves' ophthalmopathy. The chain carries TRBV19 and TRBJ2-3, with D hard to call. The sequencing sample was made of blood. CDR3 nucleotides: TGTGCCAGTAGGACGAAACGAAAAACAGATACGCAGTATTTT. Its translation: CASRTKRKTDTQYF.